Below, 21 T cell receptor beta chains from the same sample are listed, as sequenced in a study of T-cell reconstitution after alpha-beta-depleted transplantation in children (dated by TCRdb to about 2016). Library preparation was by PCR. The sample was run on an Illumina HiSeq 2500. To normalize quantification of the TCRbeta repertoire, the TCR libraries were built with molecular barcoding that relied on unique molecular identifiers. The public reads were reanalyzed by TCRdb: fastp trimming at Q25, MiXCR alignment, in-frame beta chains only. Rows with one shared CDR3 protein collapse into an entry with the most common genes and DNA. The sample table contains fewer than 550,000 distinct CDR3 sequences; only one count was recorded for roughly an eighth of them. The ten largest clones add up to about 14% of the sample. The treatment or condition label, read with the paper, signifies: allogeneic hematopoietic cell transplantation with graft depleted of TCRalphabeta T cells and CD19 B cells.

The specimen was PBMCs, mostly from graft donor cells, collected 180 days after TCRalphabeta/CD19-depleted stem cell transplant. Receptor source: a female patient aged 2-9 years who had a stem cell transplant for aplastic anemia, so the T cells may come from the graft donor.

This clonotype turned up a few times. J is TRBJ1-3 and V is TRBV25-1; 12 nucleotides match TRBD1. The CDR3 is 17 amino acids. CDR1 and CDR2 from the germline V gene are MGHDK and SYGVNS. With 5 bases clipped from V and 8 bases from J, the junction kept 13 bases outside the gene matches. The CDR3 region is CASSTLTQGQGAYTIYF. The CDR3 DNA sequence: TGTGCCAGCAGTACCCTAACGCAGGGACAGGGGGCCTACACCATATATTTT.

This chain links TRBV12-3 or TRBV12-4 with TRBJ2-2; D uncertain. The CDR3 is 12 residues long. V lost 6 bases, J lost 6 bases, and 8 bases lay in between. CDR3 amino acids: CASRYQAGELFF. CDR3 DNA sequence: TGTGCCAGCAGGTATCAGGCCGGGGAGCTGTTTTTT.

The chain uses TRBV27 and TRBJ2-3; D may match TRBD1 or TRBD2 (5 bases each). The CDR3 sequence is 16 residues long. The germline V gene encodes CDR1 MNHEY and CDR2 SMNVEV (reference sequence). V was clipped by 4 bases and J by 7 bases, with 21 bases between them. Written as DNA, the CDR3 is TGTGCCAGCAGTTCCCGGCCCGGGGACGGGGCACATACGCAGTATTTT. This translates into CASSSRPGDGAHTQYF.

The chain carries TRBV12-5 and TRBJ1-1, with D uncertain. This CDR3 comprises 13 residues. V gave up 1 base and J gave up 6 bases, with 9 bases separating them. Germline V gene sequence: CDR1 LGHNT, CDR2 FRNRAP. CDR3 in amino acids: CASGLGGYAEAFF. The CDR3 bases are TGTGCTAGTGGTTTGGGGGGATACGCTGAAGCTTTCTTT.

This clonotype was counted a few times. V gene TRBV9 combines with J gene TRBJ2-5, with 9 bases identical to TRBD1. CDR1 is SGDLS, CDR2 YYNGEE, per germline. The CDR3 is 17 amino acids. Trimming at V came to 4 bases and at J to 1 base, leaving 11 bases not matched to a gene. The CDR3 DNA follows: TGTGCCAGCAGCTCCCCACGGACAGGGGAGAGCCAAGAGACCCAGTACTTC. It specifies CASSSPRTGESQETQYF.

The V and J genes are TRBV13 and TRBJ2-7; the D gene is possibly TRBD2 (5 bases). This CDR3 has 13 residues. The germline CDR1 and CDR2 sequences are PRHDT and FYEKMQ (reference sequence). V lost 4 bases, J lost 7 bases, and 14 bases lay in between. CDR3 sequence (DNA): TGTGCCAGCAGCTCACAGCCCCCGGGGGAGCAGTACGTC. It codes for CASSSQPPGEQYV.

This clonotype was picked up many times. This chain links TRBV20-1 with TRBJ2-2; D is unresolved. Trimming removed 3 bases from V and 6 bases from J, with 5 bases in between. The CDR3 runs to 11 residues. Germline V gives CDR1 DFQATT, CDR2 SNEGSKA (reference sequence). The CDR3 is CSASRPGELFF. DNA for the CDR3: TGCAGTGCTAGCAGGCCCGGGGAGCTGTTTTTT.

In nucleotides, the CDR3 is TGCAGCCCCTTATCCCCCAGCGTTAGCTCCTACAATGAGCAGTTCTTC. This encodes CSPLSPSVSSYNEQFF. This chain uses TRBV20-1 with TRBJ2-1; D remains ambiguous. Per the germline V gene, CDR1 is DFQATT and CDR2 is SNEGSKA (reference sequence). The CDR3 runs 16 residues.

The rearrangement links TRBV7-2 to TRBJ2-5; no clear D gene. The germline CDR1 and CDR2 sequences are SGHTA and FQGNSA. V gave up 2 bases and J gave up 1 base, with 5 bases separating them. The CDR3 runs to 13 residues. CDR3 loop: CASSLTIQETQYF. Written as DNA, the CDR3 is TGTGCCAGCAGCTTAACTATCCAAGAGACCCAGTACTTC. The full variable domain, in which reference TRBV7-2 and TRBJ2-5 provide the parts outside the CDR3, is GAGVSQSPSNKVTEKGKDVELRCDPISGHTALYWYRQSLGQGLEFLIYFQGNSAPDKSGLPSDRFSAERTGGSVSTLTIQRTQQEDSAVYLCASSLTIQETQYFGPGTRLLVL.

CDR3 nucleotides: TGTGCCAGCAGCCTAACGGGAATCGACCCCTACAATGAGCAGTTCTTC. Protein product: CASSLTGIDPYNEQFF. The genes are TRBV5-6 and TRBJ2-1; perhaps TRBD2 as D (5 bases). This CDR3 spans 16 amino acids. From germline, CDR1 is SGHDT and CDR2 YYEEEE. V was cut by 4 bases and J by 2 bases, with 16 bases left in between.

The chain couples TRBV28 to TRBJ2-7; TRBD2 agrees at 9 bases. Germline CDR1 MDHEN, CDR2 SYDVKM. The trim removed 2 bases at V and 2 bases at J, leaving 4 bases unmatched. CDR3 length equals 15 residues. CDR3 coding DNA: TGTGCCAGCAGTTTAGTGGCTAGCGGGACCTACGAGCAGTACTTC. It yields the protein CASSLVASGTYEQYF.

This clonotype appeared a few times. V is TRBV6-2 or TRBV6-3 and J is TRBJ2-2, with a possible D match to TRBD2 (5 bases). Germline CDR1 reads MNHEY; CDR2 reads SVGEGT. The CDR3 runs to 12 residues. The V and J ends lost 6 bases and 6 bases respectively, with 8 bases between them. The DNA for the CDR3 is TGTGCCAGCAGCCACGGGGCCGGGGAGCTGTTTTTT. Its protein is CASSHGAGELFF.

This clonotype has at least ten counts. The chain is built from TRBV20-1 and TRBJ1-6, with 9 bases that match TRBD1. Germline loops: CDR1 DFQATT, CDR2 SNEGSKA (reference sequence). The J segment lost 9 bases and the V segment lost 6 bases, leaving 6 bases of the junction unmatched. This CDR3 has 13 amino acids. The CDR3 protein is CSADRGFGSPLHF. As DNA, the CDR3 is TGCAGTGCAGACAGGGGGTTCGGTTCACCCCTCCACTTT.

In this sample, this clonotype turned up a few times. The J gene is TRBJ2-3, the V gene TRBV29-1; TRBD1 might be the D (5 bases). The CDR3 is 12 residues long. The V end lost 7 bases, the J end lost 6 bases, and 14 bases lay between the germline ends. Per germline, CDR1 SQVTM and CDR2 ANQGSEA. The CDR3 loop is CSARDRTDTQYF. The CDR3 DNA reads as TGCAGCGCAAGAGACAGAACGGATACGCAGTATTTT.

The chain combines TRBV9 with TRBJ2-3; TRBD2 aligns across 7 bases. After removal of 2 bases from V and 4 bases from J, the junction contained 4 bases not matched to a gene. The CDR3 has 14 amino acids. Germline V gene lookup returns CDR1 SGDLS and CDR2 YYNGEE. The chain's CDR3 is CASSVGRVPDTQYF. CDR3 bases: TGTGCCAGCAGCGTGGGGAGGGTGCCAGATACGCAGTATTTT.

This rearrangement joins TRBV12-3 or TRBV12-4 to TRBJ2-1; 7 bases agree with TRBD2. V lost 6 bases and J lost 1; bases outside the gene matches: 9. The CDR3 covers 16 residues. The CDR3 spells CASSPGGSGSYNEQFF. In DNA, the CDR3 is TGTGCCAGCAGCCCAGGCGGGAGCGGGTCCTACAATGAGCAGTTCTTC.

This sequence joins TRBV29-1 and TRBJ1-1, with a possible D match to TRBD1 (5 bases). CDR3 length: 12 amino acids. V was clipped by 6 bases and J by 1 base, with 9 bases between them. Germline lookup yields CDR1 SQVTM and CDR2 ANQGSEA. CDR3 in DNA: TGCAGCGTCCTTACAGGGAACACTGAAGCTTTCTTT. Protein sequence: CSVLTGNTEAFF.

DNA for the CDR3: TGTGCCAGCAGCGCCGTCAGGGGGTGGGATGAGCAGTTCTTC. Amino acid sequence: CASSAVRGWDEQFF. V usage is TRBV9 and J usage is TRBJ2-1; 7 bases map to TRBD1. The CDR3 is 14 amino acids. Germline CDR1 reads SGDLS; CDR2 reads YYNGEE. Trimming removed 3 bases from V and 8 bases from J; junction bases left unmatched: 8.

This clonotype came up a few times. J is TRBJ2-7 and V is TRBV20-1; 7 bases are a match to TRBD2. Trimming cost V 1 base and J 5 bases; bases outside gene matches: 5. The CDR3 loop spans 13 amino acids. Looked up from germline, CDR1 is DFQATT and CDR2 is SNEGSKA (reference sequence). The CDR3 bases are TGCAGTGCTAGAGCACTAGCGTACCACGAGCAGTACTTC. Translating gives CSARALAYHEQYF.

Comments on this clonotype: The junction does not match germline at one end; this may be a read error. This chain joins TRBV12-3 or TRBV12-4 and TRBJ2-7; 16 bases are a match to TRBD2. The CDR3 runs 15 residues. Written as DNA, the CDR3 is TGTGCCAGCAGTCCTGTGGGACTAGCGGGAGGGCCGGGAAACTTC. It translates to CASSPVGLAGGPGNF.

V is TRBV27 and J is TRBJ2-2; no definite D call. The CDR3 has 17 residues. Germline lookup yields CDR1 MNHEY and CDR2 SMNVEV (reference sequence). Trimming stripped 5 bases from V and 3 bases from J, with 19 bases between. The CDR3 sequence is CASSAIVPGPYTGELFF. CDR3 DNA sequence: TGTGCCAGCAGTGCCATCGTCCCAGGACCTTACACCGGGGAGCTGTTTTTT.